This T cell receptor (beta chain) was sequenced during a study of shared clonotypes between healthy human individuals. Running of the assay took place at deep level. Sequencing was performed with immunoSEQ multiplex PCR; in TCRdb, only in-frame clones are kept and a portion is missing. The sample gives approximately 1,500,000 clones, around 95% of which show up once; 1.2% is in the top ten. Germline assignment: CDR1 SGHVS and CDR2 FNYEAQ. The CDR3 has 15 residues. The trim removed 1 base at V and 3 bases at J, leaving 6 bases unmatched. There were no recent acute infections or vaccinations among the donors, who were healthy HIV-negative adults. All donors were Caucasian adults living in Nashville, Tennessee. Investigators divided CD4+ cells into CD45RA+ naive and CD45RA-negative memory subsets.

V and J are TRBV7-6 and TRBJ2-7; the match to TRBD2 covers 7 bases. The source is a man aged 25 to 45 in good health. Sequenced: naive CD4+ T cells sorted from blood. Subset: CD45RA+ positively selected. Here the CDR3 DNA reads TGTGCCAGCAGCTTAGGTACTAGCGCCAGCTACGAGCAGTACTTC. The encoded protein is CASSLGTSASYEQYF.